The 2 T cell receptor beta chains reported below all come from one sample, sequenced in a study of shared clonotypes between healthy human individuals. Using immunoSEQ multiplex PCR, the repertoire was profiled, and TCRdb retains in-frame clones only, with some absent. The sample includes 1,500,000 or so clones, roughly 96% of them seen just once. Specimen: naive CD4+ T cells sorted from blood. Subset of the sample: CD45RA+ positively selected. These receptors came from a man younger than 40 in good health.

This chain uses TRBV6-5 with TRBJ1-4; D might be TRBD1 (5 bases). Trimming took off 7 bases at V and 7 bases at J, with 13 bases between the two ends. The CDR3 loop spans 13 amino acids. Germline V gives CDR1 MNHEY, CDR2 SVGAGI. The DNA for the CDR3 is TGTGCCAGCATGGAGGGGTGGACTGAAAAACTGTTTTTT. This sequence encodes CASMEGWTEKLFF.

This chain uses TRBV18 with TRBJ1-1, with 11 bases matching TRBD1. The germline gives CDR1 KGHSH, CDR2 LQKENI. The length of the CDR3 is 15 residues. Germline trimming cut 4 bases from V and 5 bases from J; bases unmatched to any gene: 6. The CDR3 loop reads CASSQDRGRITEAFF. CDR3 in DNA: TGTGCCAGCTCACAGGACAGGGGGCGTATTACTGAAGCTTTCTTT. Full variable domain (missing parts from reference TRBV18 and TRBJ1-1): NAGVMQNPRHLVRRRGQEARLRCSPMKGHSHVYWYRQLPEEGLKFMVYLQKENIIDESGMPKERFSAEFPKEGPSILRIQQVVRGDSAAYFCASSQDRGRITEAFFGQGTRLTVV.